Below are 2 T cell receptor beta chains sequenced from a single sample in a study of shared clonotypes between healthy human individuals. The protocol was immunoSEQ multiplex PCR, while the TCRdb copy is restricted to in-frame clones and leaves out a portion. The table lists some 980,000 clones, over 60% of them singletons, with around 1.5% in the top ten. Sequencing was carried out using memory CD4+ T cells sorted from blood. Specified subset: CD45RA-negative fraction. These receptor sequences come from a man between 18 and 35 years old in good health.

The chain uses TRBV7-3 and TRBJ2-3, with 11 bases identical to TRBD2. The CDR3 consists of 15 residues. After removal of 3 bases from V and 5 bases from J, the junction contained 4 bases not matched to a gene. Germline CDR1 reads SGHTA; CDR2 reads FQGTGA. The chain's CDR3 is CASSFSGGARDTQYF. The DNA for the CDR3 is TGTGCCAGCAGCTTTAGCGGGGGGGCCCGAGATACGCAGTATTTT.

The CDR3 DNA follows: TGCAGCGTCCCCGGGCCGGGGCGAACTGAAGCTTTCTTT. It yields the protein CSVPGPGRTEAFF. This chain joins TRBV29-1 and TRBJ1-1; perhaps TRBD1 as D (5 bases). CDR1 SQVTM and CDR2 ANQGSEA come from the germline V gene. CDR3 size: 13 residues. V was shortened by 6 bases and J by 5 bases, with 16 bases between the two germline ends.